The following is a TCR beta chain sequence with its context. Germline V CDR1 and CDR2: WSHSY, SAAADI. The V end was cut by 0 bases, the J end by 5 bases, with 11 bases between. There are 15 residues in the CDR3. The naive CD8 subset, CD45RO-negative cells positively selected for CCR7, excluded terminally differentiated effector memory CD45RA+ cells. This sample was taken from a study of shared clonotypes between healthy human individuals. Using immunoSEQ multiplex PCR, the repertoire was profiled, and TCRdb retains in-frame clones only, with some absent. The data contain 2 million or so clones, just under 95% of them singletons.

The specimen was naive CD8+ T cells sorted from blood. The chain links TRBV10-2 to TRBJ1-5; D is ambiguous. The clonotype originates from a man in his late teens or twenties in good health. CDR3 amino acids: CASSESLGSDQPQHF. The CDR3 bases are TGCGCCAGCAGTGAGTCGTTAGGTTCCGATCAGCCCCAGCATTTT.